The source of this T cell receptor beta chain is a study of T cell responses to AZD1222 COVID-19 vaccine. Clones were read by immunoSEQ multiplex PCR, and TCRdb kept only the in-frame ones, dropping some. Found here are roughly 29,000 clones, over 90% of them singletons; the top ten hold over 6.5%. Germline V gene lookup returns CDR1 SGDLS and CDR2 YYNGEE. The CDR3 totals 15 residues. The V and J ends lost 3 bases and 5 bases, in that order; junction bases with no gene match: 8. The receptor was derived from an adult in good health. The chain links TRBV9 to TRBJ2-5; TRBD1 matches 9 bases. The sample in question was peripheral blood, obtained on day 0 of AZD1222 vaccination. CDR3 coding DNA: TGTGCCAGCAGCGGGGGGACAGGGAAAGGTGAGACCCAGTACTTC. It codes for CASSGGTGKGETQYF.